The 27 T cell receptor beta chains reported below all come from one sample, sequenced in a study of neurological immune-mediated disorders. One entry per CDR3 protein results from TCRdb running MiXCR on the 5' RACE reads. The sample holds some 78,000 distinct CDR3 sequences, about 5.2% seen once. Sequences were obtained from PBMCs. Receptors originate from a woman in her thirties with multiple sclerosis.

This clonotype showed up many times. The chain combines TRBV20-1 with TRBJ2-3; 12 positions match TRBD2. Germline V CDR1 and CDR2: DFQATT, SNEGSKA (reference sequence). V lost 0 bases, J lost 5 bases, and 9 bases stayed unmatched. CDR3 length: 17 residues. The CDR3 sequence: CSAREGASGGAQDTQYF. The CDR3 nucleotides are TGCAGTGCTAGAGAAGGGGCTAGCGGGGGGGCCCAAGATACGCAGTATTTT.

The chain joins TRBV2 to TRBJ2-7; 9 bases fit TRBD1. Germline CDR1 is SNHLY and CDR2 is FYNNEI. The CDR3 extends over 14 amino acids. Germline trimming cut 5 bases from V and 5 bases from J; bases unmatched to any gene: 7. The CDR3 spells CASSPGQGFHEQYF. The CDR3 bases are TGTGCCAGCAGTCCGGGACAGGGTTTCCACGAGCAGTACTTC.

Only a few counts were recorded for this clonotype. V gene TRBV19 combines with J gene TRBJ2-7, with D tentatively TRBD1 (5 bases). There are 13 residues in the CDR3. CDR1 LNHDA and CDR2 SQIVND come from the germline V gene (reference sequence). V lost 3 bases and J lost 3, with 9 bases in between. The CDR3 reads CASSIAGRYEQYF. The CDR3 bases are TGTGCCAGTAGTATTGCAGGGCGCTACGAGCAGTACTTC.

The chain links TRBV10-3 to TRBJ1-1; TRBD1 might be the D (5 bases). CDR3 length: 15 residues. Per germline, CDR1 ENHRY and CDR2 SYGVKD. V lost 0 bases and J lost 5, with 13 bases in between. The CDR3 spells CAISESPFGGTEAFF. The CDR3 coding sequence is TGTGCCATCAGTGAGTCGCCGTTTGGGGGGACTGAAGCTTTCTTT.

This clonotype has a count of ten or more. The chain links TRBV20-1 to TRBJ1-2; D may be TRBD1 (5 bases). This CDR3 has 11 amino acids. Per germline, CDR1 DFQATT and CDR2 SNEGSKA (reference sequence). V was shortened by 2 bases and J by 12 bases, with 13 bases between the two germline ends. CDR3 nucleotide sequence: TGCAGTGCTAGATATTCAGCAGGGAACACCTTC. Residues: CSARYSAGNTF.

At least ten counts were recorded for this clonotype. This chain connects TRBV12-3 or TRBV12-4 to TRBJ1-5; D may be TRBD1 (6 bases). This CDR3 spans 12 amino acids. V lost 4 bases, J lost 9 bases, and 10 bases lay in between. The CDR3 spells CASSYDRPPQHF. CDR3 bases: TGTGCCAGCAGTTACGACAGGCCGCCCCAGCATTTT.

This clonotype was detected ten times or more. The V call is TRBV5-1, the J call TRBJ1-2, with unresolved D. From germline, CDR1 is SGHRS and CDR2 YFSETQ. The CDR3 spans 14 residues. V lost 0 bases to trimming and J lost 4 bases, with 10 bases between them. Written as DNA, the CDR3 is TGCGCCAGCAGCTTGGAGGGTTATGGCTATGGCTACACCTTC. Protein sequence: CASSLEGYGYGYTF.

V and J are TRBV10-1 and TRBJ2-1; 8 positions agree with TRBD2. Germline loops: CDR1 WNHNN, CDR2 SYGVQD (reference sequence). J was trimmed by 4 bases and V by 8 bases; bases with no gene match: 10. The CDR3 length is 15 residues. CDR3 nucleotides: TGCGCCAGCCGTACCGGGACTAGGCGGTACAATGAGCAGTTCTTC. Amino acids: CASRTGTRRYNEQFF.

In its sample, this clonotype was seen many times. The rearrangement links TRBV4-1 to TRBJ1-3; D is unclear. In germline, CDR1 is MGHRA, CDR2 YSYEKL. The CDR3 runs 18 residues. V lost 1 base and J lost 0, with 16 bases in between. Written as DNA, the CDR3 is TGCGCCAGCAGCCAAGTCGCGCCCTCGGAAGGCTCTGGAAACACCATATATTTT. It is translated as CASSQVAPSEGSGNTIYF.

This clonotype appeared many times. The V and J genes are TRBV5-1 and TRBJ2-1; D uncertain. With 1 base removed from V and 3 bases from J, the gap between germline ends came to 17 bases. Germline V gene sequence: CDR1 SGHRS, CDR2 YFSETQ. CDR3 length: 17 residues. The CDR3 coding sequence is TGCGCCAGCAGCTTGTACGAATACGGGTTTAGCTACAATGAGCAGTTCTTC. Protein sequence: CASSLYEYGFSYNEQFF.

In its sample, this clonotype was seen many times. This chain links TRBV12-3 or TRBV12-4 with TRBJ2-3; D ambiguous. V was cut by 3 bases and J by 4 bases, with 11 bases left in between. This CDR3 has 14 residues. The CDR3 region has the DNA TGTGCCAGCAGTTTGAGGACCCGGGCAGATACGCAGTATTTT. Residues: CASSLRTRADTQYF.

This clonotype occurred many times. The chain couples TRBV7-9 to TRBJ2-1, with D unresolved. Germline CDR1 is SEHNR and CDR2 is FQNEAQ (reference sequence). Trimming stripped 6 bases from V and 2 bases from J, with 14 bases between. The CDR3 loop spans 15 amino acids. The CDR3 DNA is TGTGCCAGCAGGCCACCTAAAGACACCTACAATGAGCAGTTCTTC. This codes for CASRPPKDTYNEQFF.

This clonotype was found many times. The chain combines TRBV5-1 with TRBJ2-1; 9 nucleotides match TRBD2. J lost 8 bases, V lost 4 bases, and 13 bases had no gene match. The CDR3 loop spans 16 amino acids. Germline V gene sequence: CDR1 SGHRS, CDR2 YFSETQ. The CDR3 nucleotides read TGCGCCAGCAGCGCCCGAGGGGCGGGAGGGGGCCATGAGCAGTTCTTC. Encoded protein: CASSARGAGGGHEQFF.

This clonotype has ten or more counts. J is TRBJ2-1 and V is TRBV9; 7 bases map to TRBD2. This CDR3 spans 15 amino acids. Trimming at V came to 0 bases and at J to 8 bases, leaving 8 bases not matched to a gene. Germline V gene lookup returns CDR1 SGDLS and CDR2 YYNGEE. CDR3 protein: CASSVAGGGFHEQFF. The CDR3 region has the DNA TGTGCCAGCAGCGTAGCTGGGGGGGGGTTCCATGAGCAGTTCTTC.

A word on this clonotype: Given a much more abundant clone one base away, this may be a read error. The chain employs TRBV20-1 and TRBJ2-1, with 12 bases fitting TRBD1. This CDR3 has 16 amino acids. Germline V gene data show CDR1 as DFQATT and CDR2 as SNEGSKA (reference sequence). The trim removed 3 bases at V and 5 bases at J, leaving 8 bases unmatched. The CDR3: CSASLSGTGGHNEQFF. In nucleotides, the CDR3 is TGCAGTGCTAGCCTATCCGGGACAGGGGGCCACAATGAGCAGTTCTTC.

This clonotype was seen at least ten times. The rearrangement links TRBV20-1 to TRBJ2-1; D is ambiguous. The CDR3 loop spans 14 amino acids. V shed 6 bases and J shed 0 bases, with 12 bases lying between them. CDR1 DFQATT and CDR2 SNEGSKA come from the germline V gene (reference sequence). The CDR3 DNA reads TGCAGTGCCGCCCCCGGGTACTCCTACAATGAGCAGTTCTTC. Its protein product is CSAAPGYSYNEQFF.

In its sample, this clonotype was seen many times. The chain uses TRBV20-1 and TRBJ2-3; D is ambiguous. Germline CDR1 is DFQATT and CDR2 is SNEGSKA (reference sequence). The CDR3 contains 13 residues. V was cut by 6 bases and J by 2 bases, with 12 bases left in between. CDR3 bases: TGCAGTGCGGGCCGGCGGACCACAGATACGCAGTATTTT. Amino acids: CSAGRRTTDTQYF.

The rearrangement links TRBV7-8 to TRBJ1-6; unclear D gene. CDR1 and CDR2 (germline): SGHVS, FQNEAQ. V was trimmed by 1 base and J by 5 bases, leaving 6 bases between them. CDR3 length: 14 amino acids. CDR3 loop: CASSLGADNSPLHF. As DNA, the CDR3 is TGTGCCAGCAGCTTAGGCGCGGATAATTCACCCCTCCACTTT.

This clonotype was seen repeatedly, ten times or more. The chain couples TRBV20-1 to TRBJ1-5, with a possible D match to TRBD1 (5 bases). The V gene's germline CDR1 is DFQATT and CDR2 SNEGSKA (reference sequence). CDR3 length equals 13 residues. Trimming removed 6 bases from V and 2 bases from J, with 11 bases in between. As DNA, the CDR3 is TGCAGTGCCACCCGGGACCGCAATCAGCCCCAGCATTTT. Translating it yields CSATRDRNQPQHF.

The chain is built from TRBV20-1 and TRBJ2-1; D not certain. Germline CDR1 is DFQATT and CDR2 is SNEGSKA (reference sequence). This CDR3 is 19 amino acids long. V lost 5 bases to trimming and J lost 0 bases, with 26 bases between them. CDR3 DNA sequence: TGCAGTGCTGACCACCCCCGGACCAGTGCGCGTCGCTCCTACAATGAGCAGTTCTTC. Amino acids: CSADHPRTSARRSYNEQFF.

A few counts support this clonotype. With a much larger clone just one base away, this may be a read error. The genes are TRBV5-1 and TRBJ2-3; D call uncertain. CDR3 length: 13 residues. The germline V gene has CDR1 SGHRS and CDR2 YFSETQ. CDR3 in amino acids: CATSDGPTDMQYF. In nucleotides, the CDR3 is TGCGCCACCTCGGACGGACCCACAGATATGCAGTATTTT. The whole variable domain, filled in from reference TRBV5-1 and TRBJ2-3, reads KAGVTQTPRYLIKTRGQQVTLSCSPISGHRSVSWYQQTPGQGLQFLFEYFSETQRNKGNFPGRFSGRQFSNSRSEMNVSTLELGDSALYLCATSDGPTDMQYFGPGTRLTVL.

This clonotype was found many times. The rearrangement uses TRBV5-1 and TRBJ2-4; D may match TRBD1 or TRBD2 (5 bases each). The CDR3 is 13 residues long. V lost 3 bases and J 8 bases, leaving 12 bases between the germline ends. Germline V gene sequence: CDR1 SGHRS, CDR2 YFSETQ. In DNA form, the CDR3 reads TGCGCCAGCAGCTCCGGGACCGGGGACATTCAGTACTTC. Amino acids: CASSSGTGDIQYF.

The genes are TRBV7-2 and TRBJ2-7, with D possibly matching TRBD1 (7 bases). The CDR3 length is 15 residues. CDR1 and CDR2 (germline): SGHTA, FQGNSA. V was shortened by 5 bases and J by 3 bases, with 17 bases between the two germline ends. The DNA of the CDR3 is TGTGCCAGCAGCACTATCCGGGGGACAGACTACGAGCAGTACTTC. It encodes CASSTIRGTDYEQYF.

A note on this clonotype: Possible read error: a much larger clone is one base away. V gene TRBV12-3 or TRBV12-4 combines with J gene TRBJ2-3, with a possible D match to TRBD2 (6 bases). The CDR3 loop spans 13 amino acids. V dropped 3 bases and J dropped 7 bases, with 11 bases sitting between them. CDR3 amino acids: CASSLTRWYTQYF. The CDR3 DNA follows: TGTGCCAGCAGTTTGACTAGGTGGTATACGCAGTATTTT.

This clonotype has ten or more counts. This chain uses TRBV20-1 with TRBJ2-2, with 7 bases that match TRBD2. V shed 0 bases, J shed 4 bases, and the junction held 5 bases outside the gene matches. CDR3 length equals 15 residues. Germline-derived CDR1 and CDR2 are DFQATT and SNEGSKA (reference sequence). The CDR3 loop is CSARDLTSRTGELFF. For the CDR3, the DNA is TGCAGTGCTAGAGATCTGACTAGCCGCACCGGGGAGCTGTTTTTT.

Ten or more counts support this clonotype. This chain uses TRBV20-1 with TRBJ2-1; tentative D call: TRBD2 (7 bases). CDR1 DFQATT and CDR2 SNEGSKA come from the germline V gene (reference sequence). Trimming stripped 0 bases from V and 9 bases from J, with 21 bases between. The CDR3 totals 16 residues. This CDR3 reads CSARDVGGGEFFEQFF. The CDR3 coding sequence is TGCAGTGCTAGAGATGTGGGCGGGGGCGAATTCTTTGAGCAGTTCTTC.

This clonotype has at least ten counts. The CDR3 nucleotides read TGCGCCAGCAGTACAGGGGGCGCGGATCAGCCCCAGCATTTT. Amino acid sequence: CASSTGGADQPQHF. The gene calls are TRBV5-1 and TRBJ1-5; TRBD1 agrees at 9 bases. Germline trimming cut 5 bases from V and 5 bases from J; bases unmatched to any gene: 5. The CDR3 contains 14 residues. Germline assignment: CDR1 SGHRS and CDR2 YFSETQ.